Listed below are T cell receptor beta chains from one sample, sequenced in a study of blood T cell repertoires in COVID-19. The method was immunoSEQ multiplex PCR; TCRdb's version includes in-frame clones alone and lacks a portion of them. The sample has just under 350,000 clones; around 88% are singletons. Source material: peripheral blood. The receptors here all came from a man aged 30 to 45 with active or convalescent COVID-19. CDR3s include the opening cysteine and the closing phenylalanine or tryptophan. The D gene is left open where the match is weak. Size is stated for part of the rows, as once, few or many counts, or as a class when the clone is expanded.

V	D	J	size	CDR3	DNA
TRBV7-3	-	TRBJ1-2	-	CASSPVRGSDGYTF	TGTGCCAGCAGCCCAGTGCGGGGATCCGATGGCTACACCTTC
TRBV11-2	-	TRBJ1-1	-	CASSFGFTSIEAFF	TGTGCCAGCAGCTTCGGGTTCACAAGTATCGAAGCTTTCTTT
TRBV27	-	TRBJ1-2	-	CASTKTGQTDGYTF	TGTGCCAGCACCAAGACTGGACAGACTGATGGCTACACCTTC
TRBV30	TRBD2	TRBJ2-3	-	CAWTNLLAGGADTQYF	TGTGCCTGGACCAATCTACTAGCGGGAGGGGCAGATACGCAGTATTTT
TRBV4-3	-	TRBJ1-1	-	CASSQDYVVNTEAFF	TGCGCCAGCAGCCAAGATTACGTAGTAAACACTGAAGCTTTCTTT
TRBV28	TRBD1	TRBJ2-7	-	CASSLSGGGYEQYF	TGTGCCAGCAGTTTATCAGGGGGCGGCTACGAGCAGTACTTC
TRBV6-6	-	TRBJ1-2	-	CASSYSENGGYTF	TGTGCCAGCAGTTACTCGGAGAATGGAGGCTACACCTTC
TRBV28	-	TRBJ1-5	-	CASLGHSNQPQHF	TGTGCCAGCCTCGGACATAGCAATCAGCCCCAGCATTTT
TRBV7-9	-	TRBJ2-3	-	CASSLSADTQYF	TGTGCCAGCAGCTTATCCGCAGATACGCAGTATTTT
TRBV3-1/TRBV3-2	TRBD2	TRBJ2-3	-	CASSQDFGGGNTDTQYF	TGTGCCAGCAGCCAAGATTTCGGGGGGGGAAACACAGATACGCAGTATTTT
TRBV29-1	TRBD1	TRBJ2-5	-	CSVDPGTGWGETQYF	TGCAGCGTTGACCCCGGGACAGGGTGGGGGGAGACCCAGTACTTC
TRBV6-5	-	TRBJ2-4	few	CASRGGVLPNIQYF	TGTGCCAGCAGAGGGGGGGTCTTACCAAACATTCAGTACTTC
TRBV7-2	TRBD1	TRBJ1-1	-	CASSLPRQGALLNAEAFF	TGTGCCAGCAGCTTACCCCGACAGGGCGCCCTCTTAAACGCTGAAGCTTTCTTT
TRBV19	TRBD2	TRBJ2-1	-	CASSNSGRRNNEQFF	TGTGCCAGTAGTAATAGCGGGAGAAGGAACAATGAGCAGTTCTTC
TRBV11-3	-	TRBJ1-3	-	CASSLSRYSGNTIYF	TGTGCCAGCAGCTTAAGTCGGTACTCTGGAAACACCATATATTTT
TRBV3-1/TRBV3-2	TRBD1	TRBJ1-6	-	CASSQAEDRSDSPLHF	TGTGCCAGCAGCCAAGCTGAGGACAGGAGTGATTCACCCCTCCACTTT
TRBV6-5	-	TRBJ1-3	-	CASRPGGRGNTIYF	TGTGCCAGCAGACCTGGGGGCCGTGGAAACACCATATATTTT
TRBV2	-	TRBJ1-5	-	CASSDRERSSNQPQHF	TGTGCCAGCAGTGACCGAGAGAGGTCTAGCAATCAGCCCCAGCATTTT
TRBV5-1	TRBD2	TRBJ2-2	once	CASSYPSGGALNTGELFF	TGCGCCAGCAGCTACCCTAGCGGGGGGGCCCTCAACACCGGGGAGCTGTTTTTT
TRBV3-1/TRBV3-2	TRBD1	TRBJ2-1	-	CASSPGQDYNEQFF	TGTGCCAGCAGCCCGGGACAGGACTACAATGAGCAGTTCTTC
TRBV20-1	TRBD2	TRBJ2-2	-	CSASGLAGSTGELFF	TGCAGTGCTAGTGGGCTAGCGGGCTCCACCGGGGAGCTGTTTTTT
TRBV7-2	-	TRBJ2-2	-	CASSLAGALNTGELFF	TGTGCCAGCAGCTTAGCTGGGGCCCTAAACACCGGGGAGCTGTTTTTT
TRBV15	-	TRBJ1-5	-	CATSRDRGASNQPQHF	TGTGCCACCAGCAGAGATCGGGGAGCCTCCAATCAGCCCCAGCATTTT
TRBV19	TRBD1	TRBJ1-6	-	CASSSTGGAIVSPLHF	TGTGCCAGTAGCTCGACAGGGGGAGCAATAGTTTCACCCCTCCACTTT
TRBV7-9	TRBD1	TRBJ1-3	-	CARQDRVGNTIYF	TGTGCCCGTCAGGACAGGGTCGGAAACACCATATATTTT
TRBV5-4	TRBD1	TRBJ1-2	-	CASSGTGPGGYTF	TGTGCCAGCAGCGGGACAGGACCGGGTGGCTACACCTTC
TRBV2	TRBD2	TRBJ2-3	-	CASSDSGGGSTDTQYF	TGTGCCAGCAGTGATTCAGGCGGGGGTAGCACAGATACGCAGTATTTT
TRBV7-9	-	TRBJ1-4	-	CASSLAETEATNEKLFF	TGTGCCAGCAGCTTAGCGGAGACAGAGGCAACTAATGAAAAACTGTTTTTT
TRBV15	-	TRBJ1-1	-	CATSPDGRERNTEAFF	TGTGCCACCAGCCCTGACGGACGGGAACGGAACACTGAAGCTTTCTTT
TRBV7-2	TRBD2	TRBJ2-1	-	CASSSGLALNEQFF	TGTGCCAGCAGCTCCGGACTAGCGCTTAATGAGCAGTTCTTC
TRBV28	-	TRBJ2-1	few	CASSLGAPNEQFF	TGTGCCAGCAGTTTGGGCGCGCCTAATGAGCAGTTCTTC
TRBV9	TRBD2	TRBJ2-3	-	CASSPRTSRPDTQYF	TGTGCCAGCAGCCCTAGGACTAGCCGGCCAGATACGCAGTATTTT
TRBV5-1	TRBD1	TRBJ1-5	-	CASSLGQGENQPQHF	TGCGCCAGCAGCTTGGGACAGGGCGAGAATCAGCCCCAGCATTTT
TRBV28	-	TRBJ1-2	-	CASSFHNLANYGYTF	TGTGCCAGCAGTTTTCACAATCTAGCTAACTATGGCTACACCTTC
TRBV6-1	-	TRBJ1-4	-	CASSESYATNEKLFF	TGTGCCAGCAGTGAATCTTATGCAACTAATGAAAAACTGTTTTTT
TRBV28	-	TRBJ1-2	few	CASTSGGLGYTF	TGTGCCAGCACTTCGGGGGGATTGGGCTACACCTTC
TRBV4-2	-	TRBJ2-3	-	CASSQVLASTDTQYF	TGTGCCAGCAGCCAAGTCCTGGCTAGCACAGATACGCAGTATTTT
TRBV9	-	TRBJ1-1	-	CASSVGTDPNTEAFF	TGTGCCAGCAGCGTAGGTACAGACCCGAACACTGAAGCTTTCTTT
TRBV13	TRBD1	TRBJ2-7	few	CASSLLDREEQYF	TGTGCCAGCAGCCTCCTGGACAGGGAAGAGCAGTACTTC
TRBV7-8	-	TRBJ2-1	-	CASSLSRPDEQFF	TGTGCCAGCAGCTTAAGCCGCCCGGATGAGCAGTTCTTC
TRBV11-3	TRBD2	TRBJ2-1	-	CASSLQAGVGNEQFF	TGTGCCAGCAGCTTACAAGCGGGGGTGGGGAATGAGCAGTTCTTC
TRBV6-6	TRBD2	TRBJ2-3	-	CATLPPAGGTDTQYF	TGTGCCACCCTCCCCCCGGCGGGGGGCACAGATACGCAGTATTTT
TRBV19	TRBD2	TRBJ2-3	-	CASSPLAGDAATQYF	TGTGCCAGTAGCCCGCTAGCGGGAGATGCGGCTACGCAGTATTTT
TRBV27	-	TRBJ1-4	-	CASRAAGLQGREKLFF	TGTGCCAGCAGGGCAGCAGGACTGCAGGGGCGGGAAAAACTGTTTTTT
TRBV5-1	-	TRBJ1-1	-	CASSLVGRGTEAFF	TGCGCCAGCAGCTTGGTTGGGCGGGGCACTGAAGCTTTCTTT
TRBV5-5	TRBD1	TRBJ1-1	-	CASRGTGHNTEAFF	TGTGCCAGCAGAGGGACAGGCCATAACACTGAAGCTTTCTTT
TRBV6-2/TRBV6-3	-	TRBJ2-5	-	CASSYSLRGTPIQETQYF	TGTGCCAGCAGTTACTCCTTACGTGGGACACCGATTCAAGAGACCCAGTACTTC
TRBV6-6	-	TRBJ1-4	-	CASSQEATNEKLFF	TGTGCCAGCAGCCAAGAGGCAACTAATGAAAAACTGTTTTTT
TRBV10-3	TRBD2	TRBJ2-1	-	CAITAGGRNEQFF	TGTGCCATCACTGCGGGGGGGCGTAATGAGCAGTTCTTC
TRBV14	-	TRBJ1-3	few	CASSQVRQPLSGNTIYF	TGTGCCAGCAGCCAGGTGCGACAGCCTCTCTCTGGAAACACCATATATTTT
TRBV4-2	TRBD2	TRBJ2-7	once	CASSQGPGAVAGGYEQYF	TGTGCCAGCAGCCAAGGACCGGGTGCGGTAGCGGGAGGATACGAGCAGTACTTC
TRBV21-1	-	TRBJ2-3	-	CASSKADGLASPDTQYF	TGTGCCAGCAGCAAAGCGGACGGACTAGCGAGCCCAGATACGCAGTATTTT